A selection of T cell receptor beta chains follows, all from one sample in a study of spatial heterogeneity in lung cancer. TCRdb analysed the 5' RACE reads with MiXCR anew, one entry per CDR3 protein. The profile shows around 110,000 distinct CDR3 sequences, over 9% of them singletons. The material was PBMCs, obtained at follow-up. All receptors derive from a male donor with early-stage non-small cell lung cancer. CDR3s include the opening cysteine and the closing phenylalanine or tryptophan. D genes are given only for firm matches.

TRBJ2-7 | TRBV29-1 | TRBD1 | CSVNSDRDRASYEQYF
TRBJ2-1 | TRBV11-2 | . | CASSGPGRYEQFF
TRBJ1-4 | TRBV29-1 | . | CSAASGFSNEKLFF
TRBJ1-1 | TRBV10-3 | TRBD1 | CAVEQGANTEAFF
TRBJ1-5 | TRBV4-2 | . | CASSQYPTGVVDQHF
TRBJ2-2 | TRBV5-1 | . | CASKGRENTGELFF
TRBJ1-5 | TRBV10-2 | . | CASHMGGTNQPQHF
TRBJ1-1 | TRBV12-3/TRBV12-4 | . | CASNRGTAEAFF
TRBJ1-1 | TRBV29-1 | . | CSVDGGRGYDTEAFF
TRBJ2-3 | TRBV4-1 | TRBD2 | CASSQEATSFSTDAQYF
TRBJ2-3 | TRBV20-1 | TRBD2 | CSAKGIGGASTDTQYF
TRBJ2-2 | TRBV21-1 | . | CASSKATGYVRDTGELFF
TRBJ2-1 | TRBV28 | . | CASRITGAMLSYNEQFF
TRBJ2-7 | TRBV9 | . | CASSVGSSYEQYF
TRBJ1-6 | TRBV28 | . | CASSLSQSSYNSPLHF
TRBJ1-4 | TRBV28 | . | CASSLSDGTTNEKLFF
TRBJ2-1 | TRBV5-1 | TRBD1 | CASSLERTGAYNEQFF
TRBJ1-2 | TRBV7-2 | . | CASSLGWKDGYTF
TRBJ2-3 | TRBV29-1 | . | CSVNPAGATDTQYF
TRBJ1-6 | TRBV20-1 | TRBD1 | CSANRGQSSPLHF
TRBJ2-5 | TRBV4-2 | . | CASSQEGLAETQYF
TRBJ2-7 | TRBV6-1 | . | CASSAVASTSYEQYF
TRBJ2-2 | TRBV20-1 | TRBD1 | CSAFDRGRGTGELFF
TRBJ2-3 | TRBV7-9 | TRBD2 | CASSLRSGGSDTQYF
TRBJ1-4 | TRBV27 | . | CASSESRNNEKLFF
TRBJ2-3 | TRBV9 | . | CASSVAIGDTQYF
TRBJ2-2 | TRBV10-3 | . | CAMNVTVGELFF
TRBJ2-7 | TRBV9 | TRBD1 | CASSVGQGVYEQYF
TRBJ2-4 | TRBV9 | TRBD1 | CASSAHRGPNIQYF
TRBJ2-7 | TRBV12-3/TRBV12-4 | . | CASSVVGEQYF
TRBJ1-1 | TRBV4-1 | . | CASSQTSNSETEAFF
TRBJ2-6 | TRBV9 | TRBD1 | CASSVASWTGVTGANVLTF
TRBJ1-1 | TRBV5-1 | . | CASSLAVGTNGMNTEAFF
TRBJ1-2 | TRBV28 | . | CASSLGQNYGYTF
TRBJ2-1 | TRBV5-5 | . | CASSLQGHRQNEQFF
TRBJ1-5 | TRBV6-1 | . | CASSVDRNSNQPQHF
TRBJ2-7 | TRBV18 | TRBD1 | CASSPGQGGFYEQYF
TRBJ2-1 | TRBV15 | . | CATSSLQGPTNEQFF
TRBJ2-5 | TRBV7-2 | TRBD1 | CASSLLTGTGGETQYF
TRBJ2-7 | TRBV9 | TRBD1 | CASSANDRAYEQYF
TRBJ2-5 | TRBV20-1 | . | CSAMGRRFQETQYF